Listed below are T cell receptor beta chains from one sample, sequenced in a study of blood T cell repertoires in COVID-19. Profiled with immunoSEQ multiplex PCR; TCRdb holds only in-frame clones, not every one. Counted here are approximately 200,000 clones, nearly 85% occurring once; the ten biggest clones make up more than 5%. The specimen sequenced was peripheral blood. The receptors were gathered from a woman younger than 45 with acute or convalescent COVID-19. Both conserved end residues are part of each CDR3. A D gene is named only where the DNA matches it firmly. Expanded clones are given a class, and other clones once, few, many or no size at all.

v_gene: TRBV7-9
abundance: NA
j_gene: TRBJ2-3
d_gene: TRBD2
CDR3nt: TGTGCCAGCAAGAGTCATGGGGAGGGAGGGCCTTCTGATACGCAGTATTTT
CDR3aa: CASKSHGEGGPSDTQYF

v_gene: TRBV4-1
abundance: NA
j_gene: TRBJ1-1
d_gene: NA
CDR3nt: TGCGCCAGCAGCCAAACCACAGGGCTTAACACTGAAGCTTTCTTT
CDR3aa: CASSQTTGLNTEAFF

v_gene: TRBV5-1
abundance: NA
j_gene: TRBJ1-3
d_gene: NA
CDR3nt: TGCGCCAGCAGCTCCATGGACAGCTCTGGAAACACCATATATTTT
CDR3aa: CASSSMDSSGNTIYF

v_gene: TRBV12-5
abundance: NA
j_gene: TRBJ2-2
d_gene: TRBD1
CDR3nt: TGTGCTAGTGGTTTGTTGCAGGGGGCTCCGGGGGAGCTGTTTTTT
CDR3aa: CASGLLQGAPGELFF

v_gene: TRBV5-1
abundance: NA
j_gene: TRBJ1-6
d_gene: TRBD1
CDR3nt: TGCGCCAGCCAAAAAACCGGGACAGATAATTCACCCCTCCACTTT
CDR3aa: CASQKTGTDNSPLHF

v_gene: TRBV11-2
abundance: NA
j_gene: TRBJ2-3
d_gene: NA
CDR3nt: TGTGCCAGCAGCTTAGTTGTCAGGGCTAGCACAGATACGCAGTATTTT
CDR3aa: CASSLVVRASTDTQYF

v_gene: TRBV2
abundance: NA
j_gene: TRBJ1-3
d_gene: TRBD1
CDR3nt: TGTGCCAGCAGGGGGACAGTCCCCAACACCTCTGGAAACACCATATATTTT
CDR3aa: CASRGTVPNTSGNTIYF

v_gene: TRBV28
abundance: few
j_gene: TRBJ1-2
d_gene: NA
CDR3nt: TGTGCCAGCAGTCCCACCCCGCATCGGGATGGCTACACCTTC
CDR3aa: CASSPTPHRDGYTF

v_gene: TRBV20-1
abundance: NA
j_gene: TRBJ1-5
d_gene: NA
CDR3nt: TGCAGTGCTAGTGACCGTTATCAGCCCCAGCATTTT
CDR3aa: CSASDRYQPQHF

v_gene: TRBV14
abundance: many
j_gene: TRBJ2-7
d_gene: NA
CDR3nt: TGTGCCAGGCCGACAGAGGGGGCCTACGAGCAGTACTTC
CDR3aa: CARPTEGAYEQYF

v_gene: TRBV7-9
abundance: NA
j_gene: TRBJ2-2
d_gene: NA
CDR3nt: TGTGCCAGCAGTCGAGAGTTGGACACCGGGGAGCTGTTTTTT
CDR3aa: CASSRELDTGELFF

v_gene: TRBV18
abundance: NA
j_gene: TRBJ2-5
d_gene: NA
CDR3nt: TGTGCCAGCTCCCCCGAGTTGCAGACAGGAGAGACCCAGTACTTC
CDR3aa: CASSPELQTGETQYF

v_gene: TRBV2
abundance: NA
j_gene: TRBJ1-1
d_gene: NA
CDR3nt: TGTGCCAGCAGACGCACAGGGAACACTGAAGCTTTCTTT
CDR3aa: CASRRTGNTEAFF

v_gene: TRBV20-1
abundance: NA
j_gene: TRBJ1-2
d_gene: NA
CDR3nt: TGCAGTGCTAGAGACGTCTATGGCTACACCTTC
CDR3aa: CSARDVYGYTF

v_gene: TRBV18
abundance: NA
j_gene: TRBJ2-1
d_gene: TRBD1
CDR3nt: TGTGCCAGCTCACTTCTGTCAGGGACAGGGACCAATGAGCAGTTCTTC
CDR3aa: CASSLLSGTGTNEQFF

v_gene: TRBV9
abundance: NA
j_gene: TRBJ1-5
d_gene: NA
CDR3nt: TGTGCCAGCAGCGGACCAGGGGACGGTCAGCCCCAGCATTTT
CDR3aa: CASSGPGDGQPQHF

v_gene: TRBV9
abundance: NA
j_gene: TRBJ2-5
d_gene: NA
CDR3nt: TGTGCCAGCAGCGGTGGACAGGGAGGGTCAGAGACCCAGTACTTC
CDR3aa: CASSGGQGGSETQYF

v_gene: TRBV19
abundance: NA
j_gene: TRBJ2-3
d_gene: TRBD2
CDR3nt: TGTGCCAGTAGTATGACTAGCGGGTTAAGGACAGATACGCAGTATTTT
CDR3aa: CASSMTSGLRTDTQYF

v_gene: TRBV2
abundance: NA
j_gene: TRBJ2-3
d_gene: NA
CDR3nt: TGTGCCAGCAGCCCCGAGGATTCTAGCACAGATACGCAGTATTTT
CDR3aa: CASSPEDSSTDTQYF

v_gene: TRBV19
abundance: NA
j_gene: TRBJ2-5
d_gene: NA
CDR3nt: TGTGCCAGTAGTATCGCCACAGTGGAGACCCAGTACTTC
CDR3aa: CASSIATVETQYF

v_gene: TRBV19
abundance: once
j_gene: TRBJ1-2
d_gene: NA
CDR3nt: TGTGCCAGTCTGATCACAGGCAGTAGAGGCTACACCTTC
CDR3aa: CASLITGSRGYTF

v_gene: TRBV11-2
abundance: NA
j_gene: TRBJ2-1
d_gene: NA
CDR3nt: TGTGCCAGCAGCCTGAATCTGGGGGCCGTGGGCAATGAGCAGTTCTTC
CDR3aa: CASSLNLGAVGNEQFF

v_gene: TRBV6-6
abundance: NA
j_gene: TRBJ1-5
d_gene: TRBD1
CDR3nt: TGTGCCAGCAACGACCCGGGACAGGGCAATCAGCCCCAGCATTTT
CDR3aa: CASNDPGQGNQPQHF

v_gene: TRBV19
abundance: NA
j_gene: TRBJ2-5
d_gene: TRBD1
CDR3nt: TGTGCCAGTAGTATAGGCGGGACAGGCGGTGAGACCCAGTACTTC
CDR3aa: CASSIGGTGGETQYF

v_gene: TRBV6-2/TRBV6-3
abundance: NA
j_gene: TRBJ1-1
d_gene: NA
CDR3nt: TGTGCCAGCAGTGCGAGGGTAAACACTGAAGCTTTCTTT
CDR3aa: CASSARVNTEAFF

v_gene: TRBV29-1
abundance: NA
j_gene: TRBJ2-3
d_gene: TRBD2
CDR3nt: TGCAGCGTTGATACTAGCGCAGATACGCAGTATTTT
CDR3aa: CSVDTSADTQYF

v_gene: TRBV29-1
abundance: NA
j_gene: TRBJ1-1
d_gene: TRBD1
CDR3nt: TGCAGCGTTCACCAGGGGGGGAACACTGAAGCTTTCTTT
CDR3aa: CSVHQGGNTEAFF

v_gene: TRBV28
abundance: few
j_gene: TRBJ2-7
d_gene: TRBD1
CDR3nt: TGTGCCACCCGAAGAAGGGGGCTCTACGAGCAGTACTTC
CDR3aa: CATRRRGLYEQYF

v_gene: TRBV4-1
abundance: NA
j_gene: TRBJ2-7
d_gene: NA
CDR3nt: TGCGCCAGCAGCCTTACAAGTGGACACGACTACGAGCAGTACTTC
CDR3aa: CASSLTSGHDYEQYF

v_gene: TRBV5-8
abundance: NA
j_gene: TRBJ2-5
d_gene: TRBD2
CDR3nt: TGTGCCAGCAGCCCCGGACTAGCGGGCCAAGAGACCCAGTACTTC
CDR3aa: CASSPGLAGQETQYF

v_gene: TRBV21-1
abundance: NA
j_gene: TRBJ1-2
d_gene: NA
CDR3nt: TGTGCCAGCAGCAAAGCCCAGGGGCAAGGGTATGGCTACACCTTC
CDR3aa: CASSKAQGQGYGYTF

v_gene: TRBV30
abundance: few
j_gene: TRBJ1-1
d_gene: NA
CDR3nt: TGTGCCTGGAGGTATGGGCCGCCTGAAGCTTTCTTT
CDR3aa: CAWRYGPPEAFF

v_gene: TRBV27
abundance: NA
j_gene: TRBJ1-1
d_gene: TRBD1
CDR3nt: TGTGCCAGCAGTCAGACAGGGTACGACACTGAAGCTTTCTTT
CDR3aa: CASSQTGYDTEAFF